This T cell receptor beta chain was observed in a study of OX40 agonist ivuxolimab in advanced cancers. V was cut by 6 bases and J by 1 base, with 19 bases left in between. Per germline, CDR1 MDHEN and CDR2 SYDVKM. The CDR3 length is 17 residues. Measured with immunoSEQ multiplex PCR; TCRdb has only the in-frame clones, and not every one. The sample includes about 59,000 clones, over 75% of them seen just once. The chain employs TRBV28 and TRBJ2-4; D perhaps matches TRBD2 (6 bases). This receptor was obtained from an adult with an advanced solid tumor such as melanoma, head and neck, liver or kidney cancer. The sequencing here drew on CD4+ or CD8+ T cells sorted from blood, taken in a trial of the OX40 agonist ivuxolimab. CDR3 bases: TGTGCCAGCAGCCGGACTATCCCGTGGGAGGCCAAAAACATTCAGTACTTC. Protein product: CASSRTIPWEAKNIQYF.